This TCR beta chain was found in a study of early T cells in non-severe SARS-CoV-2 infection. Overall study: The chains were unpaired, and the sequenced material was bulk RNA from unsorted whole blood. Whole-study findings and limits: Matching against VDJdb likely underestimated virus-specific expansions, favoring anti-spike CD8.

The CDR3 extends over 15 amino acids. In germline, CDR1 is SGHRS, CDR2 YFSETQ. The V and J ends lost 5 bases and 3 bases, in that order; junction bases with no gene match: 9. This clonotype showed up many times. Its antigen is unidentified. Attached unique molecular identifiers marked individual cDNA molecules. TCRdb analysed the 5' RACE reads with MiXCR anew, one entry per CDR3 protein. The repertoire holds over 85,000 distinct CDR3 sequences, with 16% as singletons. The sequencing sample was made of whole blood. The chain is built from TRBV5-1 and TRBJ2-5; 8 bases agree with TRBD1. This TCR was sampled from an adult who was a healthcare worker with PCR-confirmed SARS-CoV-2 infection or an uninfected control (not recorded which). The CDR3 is CASSPLTGVEETQYF. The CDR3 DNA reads TGCGCCAGCAGTCCACTGACAGGGGTGGAAGAGACCCAGTACTTC.